A single sample gave rise to the 30 T cell receptor beta chains below, sequenced in a study of CD8 T cells in ankylosing spondylitis. TCRdb ran MiXCR on the 5' RACE reads and lists one entry per CDR3 protein. The sample has 250,000 or so distinct CDR3 sequences, about 10% seen once. Input material: blood, either unsorted or a sorted T cell fraction (not recorded which). Receptor source: a male donor with ankylosing spondylitis or in good health (not recorded which).

This chain connects TRBV7-8 to TRBJ2-3; 8 nucleotides align to TRBD1. J was trimmed by 1 base and V by 5 bases; bases with no gene match: 11. The length of the CDR3 is 17 residues. Germline V gene data show CDR1 as SGHVS and CDR2 as FQNEAQ. CDR3 nucleotide sequence: TGTGCCAGCAGCCCCCGCGGCCCGGGACAGGGCACAGATACGCAGTATTTT. Translated, it gives CASSPRGPGQGTDTQYF.

In its sample, this clonotype was seen many times. The J gene is TRBJ2-1, the V gene TRBV10-3; 7 bases match TRBD2. J lost 1 base, V lost 5 bases, and 5 bases had no gene match. The germline V gene encodes CDR1 ENHRY and CDR2 SYGVKD. The CDR3 totals 15 residues. For the CDR3, the DNA is TGTGCCATCAGTCCACGGGGGGAATCCTACAATGAGCAGTTCTTC. The encoded protein is CAISPRGESYNEQFF.

This clonotype was picked up many times. The V and J genes are TRBV5-1 and TRBJ1-2; TRBD1 might be the D (5 bases). The CDR3 is 16 amino acids. Germline CDR1 reads SGHRS; CDR2 reads YFSETQ. V was cut by 0 bases and J by 4 bases, with 16 bases left in between. The CDR3 coding sequence is TGCGCCAGCAGCTTGGGCGCAGGGAGAGAGGGCTATGGCTACACCTTC. Its protein is CASSLGAGREGYGYTF.

This clonotype has at least ten counts. This sequence joins TRBV27 and TRBJ1-1; a possible D gene is TRBD1 (6 bases). CDR1 is MNHEY and CDR2 is SMNVEV in the germline V gene (reference sequence). The CDR3 runs to 13 residues. Trimming took off 5 bases at V and 5 bases at J, with 12 bases between the two ends. The CDR3 loop is CASSQRGGTEAFF. DNA for the CDR3: TGTGCCAGCAGTCAAAGGGGGGGGACTGAAGCTTTCTTT.

This clonotype turned up a few times. This CDR3 reads CSTSYREDTEAFF. The CDR3 DNA follows: TGCAGCACGTCGTACAGGGAGGATACTGAAGCTTTCTTT. This sequence joins TRBV29-1 and TRBJ1-1; maybe TRBD1 (6 bases). Per germline, CDR1 SQVTM and CDR2 ANQGSEA. CDR3 length: 13 residues. Deletions cut 8 bases from V and 5 bases from J, with 18 bases between.

V is TRBV12-3 or TRBV12-4 and J is TRBJ1-5; D perhaps matches TRBD1 (5 bases). The CDR3 consists of 14 residues. Trimming took 3 bases from V and 7 from J, leaving 13 bases between them. CDR3 nucleotide sequence: TGTGCCAGCAGTTTCAGACAGAGCGACCAGCCCCAGCATTTT. It codes for CASSFRQSDQPQHF.

About this clonotype: The CDR3 end shows no conserved phenylalanine or tryptophan, and so a read error is likely. The DNA is omitted, as the CDR3 cannot be located on it reliably, and the CDR3 follows TCRdb's listing. The chain carries TRBV23-1 and TRBJ2-1; the table assigns TRBD2, which was not confirmed against the DNA. TRBV23-1 is an open reading frame whose function is uncertain. The CDR3 region is 10 residues in length, termini included. The CDR3: CASSQPLACT.

CDR3 coding DNA: TGTGCCAGCAGTGCCGGGACATATTACAATGAGCAGTTCTTC. This codes for CASSAGTYYNEQFF. The V call is TRBV25-1, the J call TRBJ2-1, with D possibly being TRBD1 (6 bases). The CDR3 sequence is 14 residues long. The germline V gene has CDR1 MGHDK and CDR2 SYGVNS. V was cut by 4 bases and J by 4 bases, with 11 bases left in between.

The V gene is TRBV11-3, the J gene TRBJ1-1; 7 bases line up with TRBD1. Germline V gene sequence: CDR1 SGHNT, CDR2 YENEEA. The trim removed 7 bases at V and 4 bases at J, leaving 9 bases unmatched. This CDR3 is built from 14 residues. The CDR3 DNA is TGTGCCAGCACCCTGACAGGGTCGGCCACTGAAGCTTTCTTT. Residues: CASTLTGSATEAFF.

This clonotype has ten or more counts. The rearrangement joins TRBV19 to TRBJ1-1, with 7 positions matching TRBD1. V shed 2 bases and J 4 bases; nucleotides not matched to a gene: 1. Germline CDR1 is LNHDA and CDR2 is SQIVND (reference sequence). There are 13 residues in the CDR3. For the CDR3, the DNA is TGTGCCAGTAGTATATACAGGGGCACTGAAGCTTTCTTT. Its translation is CASSIYRGTEAFF. Supplemented by reference TRBV19 and TRBJ1-1, the full variable domain reads DGGITQSPKYLFRKEGQNVTLSCEQNLNHDAMYWYRQDPGQGLRLIYYSQIVNDFQKGDIAEGYSVSREKKESFPLTVTSAQKNPTAFYLCASSIYRGTEAFFGQGTRLTVV.

This clonotype was counted only a few times. The chain couples TRBV18 to TRBJ1-1, with 7 positions matching TRBD1. The CDR3 runs to 16 residues. CDR1 is KGHSH and CDR2 is LQKENI in the germline V gene. V was pared by 0 bases and J by 4 bases, with 8 bases of the junction left unmatched. CDR3 in DNA: TGTGCCAGCTCACCACCTATTAGAGGGGGCTTCACTGAAGCTTTCTTT. Encoded protein: CASSPPIRGGFTEAFF.

This clonotype was picked up many times. V is TRBV27 and J is TRBJ2-7; 11 positions match TRBD2. The V gene end was trimmed by 3 bases and the J gene end by 7 bases; junction bases not matched to a gene: 5. The CDR3 spans 14 residues. Germline loops: CDR1 MNHEY, CDR2 SMNVEV (reference sequence). The DNA of the CDR3 is TGTGCCAGCAGTTTGGGACTAGCGGTCCCAGAGCAGTACTTC. It yields the protein CASSLGLAVPEQYF.

This clonotype was seen once. The CDR3 end shows no conserved phenylalanine or tryptophan, and so a read error is likely. The genes are TRBV5-1 and TRBJ1-3; the match to TRBD1 covers 8 bases. Per the germline V gene, CDR1 is SGHRS and CDR2 is YFSETQ. V lost 6 bases and J lost 4; bases outside the gene matches: 9. The CDR3 runs 15 residues. CDR3 DNA: TGCGCCAGCAAAGCAGGGACAGGAGACGGAAACACCATATATCTT. Translation: CASKAGTGDGNTIYL.

There are many counts of this clonotype. J is TRBJ2-2 and V is TRBV12-3 or TRBV12-4; 8 bases match TRBD1. This CDR3 region has 14 residues. Trimming cost V 4 bases and J 3 bases; bases outside gene matches: 1. The CDR3 DNA sequence: TGTGCCAGCAGTTCGGACAGGGACACCGGGGAGCTGTTTTTT. Protein product: CASSSDRDTGELFF.

A remark on this clonotype: A clone one base away is much larger, so this may be a read error. J is TRBJ2-2 and V is TRBV6-4; no clear D. The CDR3 has 14 residues. The V and J ends lost 5 bases and 7 bases respectively, with 14 bases between them. CDR1 is MRHNA, CDR2 SNTAGT, per germline. DNA of the CDR3: TGTGCCAGCAGTCTAACTTCCGTGGTCGGGGAGCTGTTTTTT. This gives the protein CASSLTSVVGELFF.

This clonotype was seen many times. The CDR3 sequence: CSARPSSGGAGETQYF. The CDR3 DNA reads as TGCAGTGCTAGACCTTCTAGCGGGGGGGCGGGTGAGACCCAGTACTTC. The chain combines TRBV20-1 with TRBJ2-5; 12 bases match TRBD2. Germline V gene data show CDR1 as DFQATT and CDR2 as SNEGSKA (reference sequence). The CDR3 consists of 16 residues. V shed 2 bases and J 5 bases; nucleotides not matched to a gene: 9.

This clonotype was recorded many times. The V call is TRBV10-3, the J call TRBJ2-6; D is unclear. The CDR3 totals 14 residues. Germline CDR1 is ENHRY and CDR2 is SYGVKD. V lost 2 bases to trimming and J lost 0 bases, with 2 bases between them. CDR3 in DNA: TGTGCCATCAGTGAGAGCTCTGGGGCCAACGTCCTGACTTTC. It is translated as CAISESSGANVLTF.

There are many counts of this clonotype. The chain has TRBV4-1 and TRBJ2-3; 9 bases fit TRBD2. This CDR3 has 18 amino acids. Losses at the gene ends were 0 bases for V and 5 bases for J; bases not matched to a gene: 12. Germline V lookup: CDR1 MGHRA, CDR2 YSYEKL. For the CDR3, the DNA is TGCGCCAGCAGCCAAGAGGGCGGGGGGGTTAACTTCGGAGATACGCAGTATTTT. Its protein product is CASSQEGGGVNFGDTQYF.

This clonotype was counted many times. The rearrangement uses TRBV9 and TRBJ2-7, with D possibly TRBD2 on 6 matching bases. The CDR3 covers 14 residues. Germline V gives CDR1 SGDLS, CDR2 YYNGEE. V was pared by 2 bases and J by 3 bases, with 12 bases between. DNA of the CDR3: TGTGCCAGCAGCGTTTTCGGGGAGGACTACGAGCAGTACTTC. Translation: CASSVFGEDYEQYF.

This clonotype was seen a handful of times. This chain links TRBV20-1 with TRBJ2-3; a weak D match, TRBD1 (5 bases). The CDR3 extends over 14 amino acids. V was trimmed by 0 bases and J by 4 bases, leaving 11 bases between them. The germline gives CDR1 DFQATT, CDR2 SNEGSKA (reference sequence). The chain's CDR3 is CSARDGAVADTQYF. The CDR3 nucleotides read TGCAGTGCTAGAGATGGGGCCGTCGCAGATACGCAGTATTTT.

This clonotype was seen more than once but under ten times. The chain is built from TRBV18 and TRBJ2-1, with TRBD2 identical over 8 bases. Germline V gene sequence: CDR1 KGHSH, CDR2 LQKENI. The CDR3 has 16 amino acids. Germline trimming cut 4 bases from V and 4 bases from J; bases unmatched to any gene: 9. For the CDR3, the DNA is TGTGCCAGCTCACTAGTACGGGAGGGCCGATACAATGAGCAGTTCTTC. This gives the protein CASSLVREGRYNEQFF.

This clonotype was recorded at least ten times. Here the CDR3 reads CASSQGAQTNTEAFF. CDR3 sequence (DNA): TGCGCCAGCAGCCAAGGAGCGCAGACTAACACTGAAGCTTTCTTT. The chain has TRBV4-1 and TRBJ1-1; no reliable D call. The CDR3 consists of 15 residues. Germline CDR1 MGHRA, CDR2 YSYEKL. With 1 base removed from V and 2 bases from J, the gap between germline ends came to 11 bases.

This clonotype was seen repeatedly, ten times or more. The DNA of the CDR3 is TGTGCCACCTCTCTCACGGGGGGAACGCGGCCCCAGCATTTT. Translated, it gives CATSLTGGTRPQHF. This rearrangement joins TRBV7-2 to TRBJ1-5, with D maybe TRBD1 (5 bases). The CDR3 totals 14 residues. The ends were cut back, 10 bases at V and 9 bases at J, with 22 bases in the middle. Per germline, CDR1 SGHTA and CDR2 FQGNSA.

This clonotype was counted at least ten times. It is unclear where the CDR3 begins or ends on the DNA, so no DNA is shown, and the CDR3 is as TCRdb lists it. CDR3 loop: CASSSSSGTSGGTGELFF. This sequence joins TRBV12-3 or TRBV12-4 and TRBJ2-2; TRBD2 is the table's D call, not checked against the DNA. The CDR3 length is 18 residues, termini included.

This clonotype was found many times. The chain recombines TRBV12-3 or TRBV12-4 with TRBJ2-5; no reliable D call. The germline V and J ends were trimmed by 5 bases and 4 bases, with 20 bases remaining between them. This CDR3 is built from 16 residues. The CDR3 protein is CASSPGRGIPSETQYF. In DNA, the CDR3 is TGTGCCAGCAGTCCCGGGCGTGGCATACCCTCAGAGACCCAGTACTTC.

The chain couples TRBV2 to TRBJ1-6; D call uncertain. V was cut by 5 bases and J by 6 bases, with 5 bases left in between. The CDR3 contains 12 residues. CDR1 is SNHLY and CDR2 is FYNNEI in the germline V gene. CDR3 bases: TGTGCCAGCAGTAATATTAATTCACCCCTCCACTTT. Translating gives CASSNINSPLHF.

The chain links TRBV29-1 to TRBJ1-2; D remains unclear. Per germline, CDR1 SQVTM and CDR2 ANQGSEA. V dropped 7 bases and J dropped 6 bases, with 12 bases sitting between them. This CDR3 contains 11 residues. The CDR3 DNA is TGCAGCGGCGGGGAGGTACATGGCTACACCTTC. As protein: CSGGEVHGYTF.

This clonotype was seen a few times. This rearrangement joins TRBV7-2 to TRBJ2-5, with TRBD2 matching 7 bases. V dropped 3 bases and J dropped 5; count of bases not matched to a gene: 6. The CDR3 contains 14 residues. CDR1 is SGHTA, CDR2 FQGNSA, per germline. CDR3 amino acids: CASSLGLKEETQYF. CDR3 DNA sequence: TGTGCCAGCAGCTTGGGACTAAAGGAGGAGACCCAGTACTTC.

This clonotype was found many times. The chain recombines TRBV15 with TRBJ1-6, with D unresolved. The V and J ends lost 1 base and 10 bases respectively, with 5 bases between them. The CDR3 length is 12 residues. Germline loops: CDR1 LNHNV, CDR2 YYDKDF (reference sequence). The DNA of the CDR3 is TGTGCCACCAGCAGAGGAAGATCACCCCTCCACTTT. Its protein product is CATSRGRSPLHF.

The rearrangement joins TRBV5-1 to TRBJ1-1; D is uncertain. CDR1 and CDR2 from the germline V gene are SGHRS and YFSETQ. The germline V and J ends were trimmed by 6 bases and 1 base, with 10 bases remaining between them. The length of the CDR3 is 13 residues. CDR3 in amino acids: CASTDYPNTEAFF. The CDR3 nucleotides are TGCGCCAGCACCGATTACCCGAACACTGAAGCTTTCTTT.